These 11 T cell receptor beta chains were all obtained from the same sample, sequenced in a study of blood T cell repertoires in COVID-19. Sequenced by immunoSEQ multiplex PCR; TCRdb stores in-frame clones only, minus some. The sample shows roughly 180,000 clones, 94% of them seen only once. The sample comprised peripheral blood. Receptors were obtained from a young man with COVID-19, enrolled during active disease.

The rearrangement links TRBV9 to TRBJ2-7; possibly TRBD2 for D (7 bases). The CDR3 is 15 residues long. V lost 4 bases, J lost 7 bases, and 21 bases lay in between. Germline V gives CDR1 SGDLS, CDR2 YYNGEE. This CDR3 reads CASSPRGGEFGEQYF. The CDR3 DNA reads as TGTGCCAGCAGCCCACGAGGGGGGGAGTTCGGTGAGCAGTACTTC. The full variable domain, completed using reference TRBV9 and TRBJ2-7, is DSGVTQTPKHLITATGQRVTLRCSPRSGDLSVYWYQQSLDQGLQFLIQYYNGEERAKGNILERFSAQQFPDLHSELNLSSLELGDSALYFCASSPRGGEFGEQYFGPGTRLTVT.

The chain uses TRBV28 and TRBJ2-6; 12 nucleotides agree with TRBD1. Germline V gene sequence: CDR1 MDHEN, CDR2 SYDVKM. The CDR3 consists of 17 residues. The trim removed 4 bases at V and 2 bases at J, leaving 3 bases unmatched. CDR3 loop: CASSSGQGAPGANVLTF. CDR3 DNA: TGTGCCAGCAGTTCGGGACAGGGGGCGCCTGGGGCCAACGTCCTGACTTTC.

The chain recombines TRBV10-1 with TRBJ2-4; D is possibly TRBD1 (6 bases). CDR1 and CDR2 (germline): WNHNN, SYGVQD (reference sequence). V lost 0 bases and J lost 6, with 6 bases in between. This CDR3 has 13 residues. CDR3 loop: CASSESGANIQYF. The DNA for the CDR3 is TGCGCCAGCAGTGAGTCGGGGGCAAACATTCAGTACTTC.

V is TRBV5-6 and J is TRBJ1-1; TRBD1 aligns across 7 bases. The CDR3 totals 16 residues. Germline CDR1 is SGHDT and CDR2 is YYEEEE. The ends lost 3 bases at V and 4 bases at J; junction bases unmatched: 12. CDR3 sequence (DNA): TGTGCCAGCAGCTCTACCTCATCCGGGACAGTCACTGAAGCTTTCTTT. This gives the protein CASSSTSSGTVTEAFF.

This clone was counted once. The rearrangement uses TRBV5-1 and TRBJ2-7; D possibly corresponds to TRBD1 (6 bases). The CDR3 is made up of 13 amino acids. The ends were cut back, 1 base at V and 6 bases at J, with 11 bases in the middle. CDR1 is SGHRS, CDR2 YFSETQ, per germline. The CDR3 DNA sequence: TGCGCCAGCAGCTTGCAGGGGCGCTCCGAGCAGTACTTC. Its protein product is CASSLQGRSEQYF.

The rearrangement joins TRBV7-2 to TRBJ1-3; the D gene is possibly TRBD1 (5 bases). The CDR3 runs to 16 residues. The V gene lost 2 bases and the J gene lost 4 bases, with 15 bases spanning the gap. Germline V gene data show CDR1 as SGHTA and CDR2 as FQGNSA. The CDR3 region has the DNA TGTGCCAGCAGCTTACAGCCGCAGGGATCCGGAAACACCATATATTTT. Protein product: CASSLQPQGSGNTIYF.

This chain joins TRBV5-4 and TRBJ2-3, with TRBD2 identical over 12 bases. Unmatched junction bases numbered 14, after V lost 6 bases and J lost 3 bases. Germline CDR1 and CDR2: SGHNT and YYREEE (reference sequence). The CDR3 length is 18 residues. Here the CDR3 reads CASKRTRASGGGTDTQYF. CDR3 DNA: TGTGCCAGCAAGCGAACACGGGCTAGCGGGGGGGGAACAGATACGCAGTATTTT.

The rearrangement joins TRBV21-1 to TRBJ1-4. TRBV21-1 is deemed a pseudogene. The length of the CDR3 is 16 residues. For the CDR3, the DNA is TGTGCCAGCAGCCCAAGCGGGGGAACCACTAATGAAAAACTGTTTTTT. Amino acids: CASSPSGGTTNEKLFF.

This clone has only a few counts. The J gene is TRBJ2-3, the V gene TRBV5-6, with 9 bases fitting TRBD1. The CDR3 contains 16 residues. Germline CDR1 reads SGHDT; CDR2 reads YYEEEE. The J segment lost 3 bases and the V segment lost 3 bases, leaving 8 bases of the junction unmatched. In DNA form, the CDR3 reads TGTGCCAGCAGCTCAAGCGGGACAGGGTGGACAGATACGCAGTATTTT. It specifies CASSSSGTGWTDTQYF.

The rearrangement joins TRBV2 to TRBJ2-7; the D is unclear. Trimming removed 8 bases from V and 3 bases from J, with 8 bases in between. Looked up from germline, CDR1 is SNHLY and CDR2 is FYNNEI. CDR3 length: 11 residues. The CDR3: CASAPGYEQYF. The DNA of the CDR3 is TGTGCCAGCGCCCCAGGCTACGAGCAGTACTTC.

V and J are TRBV6-5 and TRBJ2-2, with TRBD1 matching 10 bases. CDR1 MNHEY and CDR2 SVGAGI come from the germline V gene. The length of the CDR3 is 15 residues. V lost 6 bases and J lost 4; bases outside the gene matches: 5. The CDR3 DNA sequence: TGTGCCAGCAGGGGGGACAGGGGTGGCACCGGGGAGCTGTTTTTT. Translated: CASRGDRGGTGELFF.